What follows is one TCR beta chain and its context. As every portion of the isolated RNA was reverse transcribed, the sequencing read expressed TCRB transcripts. Measured with immunoSEQ multiplex PCR; TCRdb has only the in-frame clones, and not every one. The sample consists of around 250,000 clones, about 25% of them appearing once. These data belong to a study of beta chain features in type 1 diabetes. This CDR3 has 12 amino acids. V shed 3 bases and J shed 9 bases, with 11 bases lying between them. Germline V gene sequence: CDR1 MDHEN, CDR2 SYDVKM. This receptor was taken from a man between 25 and 39 years old in good health. Sequencing was done on a sample of central memory CD4+ T cells from blood. The genes are TRBV28 and TRBJ1-1; D ambiguous. The CDR3 DNA reads TGTGCCAGCAGTTTCCCGACGGGAAAAGCTTTCTTT. It encodes CASSFPTGKAFF.